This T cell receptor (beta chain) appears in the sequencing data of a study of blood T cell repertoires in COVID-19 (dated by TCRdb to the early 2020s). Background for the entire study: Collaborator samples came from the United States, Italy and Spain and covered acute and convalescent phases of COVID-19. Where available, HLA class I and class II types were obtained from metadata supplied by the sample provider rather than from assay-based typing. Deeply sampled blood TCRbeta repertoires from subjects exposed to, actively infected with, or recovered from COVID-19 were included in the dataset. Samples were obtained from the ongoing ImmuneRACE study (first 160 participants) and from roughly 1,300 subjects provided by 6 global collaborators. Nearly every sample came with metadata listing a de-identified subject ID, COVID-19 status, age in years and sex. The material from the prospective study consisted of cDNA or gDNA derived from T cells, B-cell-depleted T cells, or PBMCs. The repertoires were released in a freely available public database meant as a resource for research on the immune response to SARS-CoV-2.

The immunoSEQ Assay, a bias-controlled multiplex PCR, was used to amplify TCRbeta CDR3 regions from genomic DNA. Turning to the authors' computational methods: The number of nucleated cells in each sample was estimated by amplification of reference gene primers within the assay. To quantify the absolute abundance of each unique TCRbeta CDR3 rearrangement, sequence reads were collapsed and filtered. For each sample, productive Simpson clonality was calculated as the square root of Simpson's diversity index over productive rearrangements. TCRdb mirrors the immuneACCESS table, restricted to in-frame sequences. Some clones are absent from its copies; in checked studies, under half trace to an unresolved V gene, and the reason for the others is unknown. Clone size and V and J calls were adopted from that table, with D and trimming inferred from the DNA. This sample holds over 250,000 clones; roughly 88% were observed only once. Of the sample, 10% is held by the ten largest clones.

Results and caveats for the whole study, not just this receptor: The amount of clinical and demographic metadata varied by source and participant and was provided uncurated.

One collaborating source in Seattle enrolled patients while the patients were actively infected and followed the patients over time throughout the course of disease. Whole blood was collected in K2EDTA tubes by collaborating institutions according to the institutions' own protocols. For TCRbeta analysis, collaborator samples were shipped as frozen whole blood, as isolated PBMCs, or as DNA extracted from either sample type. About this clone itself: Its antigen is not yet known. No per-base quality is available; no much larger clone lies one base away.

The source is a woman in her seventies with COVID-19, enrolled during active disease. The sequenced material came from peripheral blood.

The CDR3 is CASSPLQGARNTIYF. The nucleotide sequence is TGTGCCAGCAGTCCCCTACAGGGGGCGCGAAACACCATATATTTT. The chain couples TRBV27 to TRBJ1-3; 9 junctional bases match TRBD1. The CDR3 contains 15 residues, cysteine and phenylalanine counted. Kept here is only the CDR3 DNA, which spans 45 bases and is read in frame from base 1. CDR1 is given as MNHEY and CDR2 as SMNVEV, both from the germline V gene (reference sequence). After removal of 5 bases from V and 5 bases from J, the junction retains 7 bases not matched to a gene.